These 7 T cell receptor beta chains were all obtained from the same sample, sequenced in a study of CD8+ T cells in alopecia areata. Reverse transcription of extracted RNA yielded cDNA, which provided the sequencing template. Some clones are missing from TCRdb's copy, which holds only in-frame ones; the method was immunoSEQ multiplex PCR. The data show 90,000 to 130,000 clones, roughly 59% seen once. The sample comprised CD8+ T cells sorted from blood. These receptors were taken from a human donor in good health.

The rearrangement uses TRBV6-5 and TRBJ1-1; tentatively, D is TRBD1 (6 bases). The ends were cut back, 4 bases at V and 7 bases at J, with 19 bases in the middle. The germline V gene has CDR1 MNHEY and CDR2 SVGAGI. This CDR3 has 15 residues. The CDR3, as DNA: TGTGCCAGCAGTTCACCACAGACGGGGGACAATGAAGCTTTCTTT. This sequence encodes CASSSPQTGDNEAFF.

The V call is TRBV4-2, the J call TRBJ2-7, with 9 positions matching TRBD1. The CDR3 is 17 residues long. Per the germline V gene, CDR1 is LGHNA and CDR2 is YNFKEQ. The trim removed 4 bases at V and 1 base at J, leaving 11 bases unmatched. Here the CDR3 DNA reads TGTGCCAGCAGCCCCGACCTGGGGACAGGGCTTTCCTACGAGCAGTACTTC. Protein: CASSPDLGTGLSYEQYF.

The rearrangement links TRBV5-6 to TRBJ2-7; the match to TRBD1 covers 11 bases. This CDR3 contains 15 residues. CDR1 and CDR2 (germline): SGHDT, YYEEEE. The V gene end was trimmed by 0 bases and the J gene end by 4 bases; junction bases not matched to a gene: 3. DNA of the CDR3: TGTGCCAGCAGCTTGGCCGGGACAGGGGGATACGAGCAGTACTTC. Translated, it gives CASSLAGTGGYEQYF.

The V gene is TRBV5-6, the J gene TRBJ2-1; D is unresolved. The germline gives CDR1 SGHDT, CDR2 YYEEEE. The V gene lost 0 bases and the J gene lost 10 bases, with 8 bases spanning the gap. The CDR3 extends over 12 amino acids. DNA of the CDR3: TGTGCCAGCAGCTTGGGGACGGAAGAGCAGTTCTTC. Its translation: CASSLGTEEQFF.

This chain links TRBV7-9 with TRBJ2-5, with TRBD2 matching over 8 bases. The germline V gene encodes CDR1 SEHNR and CDR2 FQNEAQ (reference sequence). The CDR3 has 16 amino acids. V was clipped by 1 base and J by 2 bases; unmatched bases: 6. In DNA, the CDR3 is TGTGCCAGCAGCTTAGGTCCAGCGGGGGCACAAGAGACCCAGTACTTC. Residues: CASSLGPAGAQETQYF.

The J gene is TRBJ1-6, the V gene TRBV6-1, with D perhaps matching TRBD1 (5 bases). This CDR3 comprises 18 residues. Trimming shortened V by 1 base and J by 0 bases, and 13 bases separated the two germline ends. The germline CDR1 and CDR2 sequences are MNHNS and SASEGT. DNA of the CDR3: TGTGCCAGCAGTGAAGGTCAGGGACCGAGCTCCTATAATTCACCCCTCCACTTT. Protein product: CASSEGQGPSSYNSPLHF.

The CDR3 here is CASTPTGPSNYGYTF. In DNA, the CDR3 is TGTGCCAGCACTCCGACAGGGCCTAGTAACTATGGCTACACCTTC. This rearrangement joins TRBV2 to TRBJ1-2, with 7 bases lining up with TRBD1. J gave up 1 base and V 7 bases, and 9 bases lay outside the gene matches. CDR1 and CDR2 from the germline V gene are SNHLY and FYNNEI. The CDR3 is 15 residues long.